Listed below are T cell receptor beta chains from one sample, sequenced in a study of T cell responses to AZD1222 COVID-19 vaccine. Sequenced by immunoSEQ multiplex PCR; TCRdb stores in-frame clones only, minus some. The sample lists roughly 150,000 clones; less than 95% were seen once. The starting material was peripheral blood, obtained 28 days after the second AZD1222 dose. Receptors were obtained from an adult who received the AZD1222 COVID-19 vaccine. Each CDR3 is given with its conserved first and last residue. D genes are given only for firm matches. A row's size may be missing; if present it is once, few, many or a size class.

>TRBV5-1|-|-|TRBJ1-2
TGCGCCAGCAGCTTGGCCTCGGTCGCAGCCTATGGCTACACCTTC
CASSLASVAAYGYTF
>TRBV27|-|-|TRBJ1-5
TGTGCCAGCAGTCCTGGCAGGGACCAGCCCCAGCATTTT
CASSPGRDQPQHF
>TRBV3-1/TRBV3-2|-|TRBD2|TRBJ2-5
TGTGCCAGCAGCCAAGGTGCGACTAGCGGCCAAGAGACCCAGTACTTC
CASSQGATSGQETQYF
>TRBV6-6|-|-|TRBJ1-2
TGTGCCAGCAGTTACTCGAGTATCAGTAACTATGGCTACACCTTC
CASSYSSISNYGYTF
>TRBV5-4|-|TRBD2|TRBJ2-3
TGTGCCAGCAGCCTGGGACTAGCGGGGGCTACAGATACGCAGTATTTT
CASSLGLAGATDTQYF
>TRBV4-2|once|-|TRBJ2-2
TGTGCCAGCAGCCAAGTCGGCCAGCGCGCGAACACCGGGGAGCTGTTTTTT
CASSQVGQRANTGELFF
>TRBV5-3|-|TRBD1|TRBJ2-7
TGTGCCAGAAGATCCCCCGGGACAGGGTTCTACGAGCAGTACTTC
CARRSPGTGFYEQYF
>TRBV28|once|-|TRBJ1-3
TGTGCCAGCAGCCGGTGGAGCTCTGGAAACACCATATATTTT
CASSRWSSGNTIYF
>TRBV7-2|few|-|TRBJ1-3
TGTGCCAGCAGCGGCGCGGTGCCCTCTGGAAACACCATATATTTT
CASSGAVPSGNTIYF
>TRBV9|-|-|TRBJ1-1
TGTGCCAGCAGCGTTAGAAAATGGATGAACACTGAAGCTTTCTTT
CASSVRKWMNTEAFF
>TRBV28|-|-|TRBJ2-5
TGTGCCAGCAGTCTCTCGGGTTTCGGGGTAGAGACCCAGTACTTC
CASSLSGFGVETQYF
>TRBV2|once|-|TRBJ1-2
TGTGCCAGCAGTGTCTCGGGCGTCCGGCATCTATCTTCTAACTATGGCTACACCTTC
CASSVSGVRHLSSNYGYTF
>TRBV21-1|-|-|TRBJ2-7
TGTGCCAGCAGCGACCTGACAGGGTTTCTAGGCGAGCAGTACTTC
CASSDLTGFLGEQYF
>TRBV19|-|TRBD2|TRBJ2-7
TGTGCCAGTAGTATTCTAGCGGGGTCGACCTACGAGCAGTACTTC
CASSILAGSTYEQYF
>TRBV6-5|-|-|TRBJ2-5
TGTGCCAGCAGTTATGGGGGAAACAAAGAGACCCAGTACTTC
CASSYGGNKETQYF
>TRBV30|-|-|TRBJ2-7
TGTGCCTGGGTACGGGGGCGGTTGGACGAGCAGTACTTC
CAWVRGRLDEQYF
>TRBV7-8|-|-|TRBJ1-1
TGTGCCAGCAGCTTCAGTCCGAACACTGAAGCTTTCTTT
CASSFSPNTEAFF
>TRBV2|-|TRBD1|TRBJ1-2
TGTGCCAGCAGTACTACCGACAGGGGCTATGGCTACACCTTC
CASSTTDRGYGYTF
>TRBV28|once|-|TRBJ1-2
TGTGCCAGCAAACCCCTGTGGGCTGGAGGCTACACCTTC
CASKPLWAGGYTF
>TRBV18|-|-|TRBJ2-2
TGTGCCAGCTCACCACCACTCCAGGGGGGCACCGGGGAGCTGTTTTTT
CASSPPLQGGTGELFF
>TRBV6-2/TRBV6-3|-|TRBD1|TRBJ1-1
TGTGCCAGCAGTTACGGGACAGCGAGGAACACTGAAGCTTTCTTT
CASSYGTARNTEAFF
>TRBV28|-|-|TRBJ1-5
TGTGCCAGCAGTTTGGGAAGCAATCAGCCCCAGCATTTT
CASSLGSNQPQHF
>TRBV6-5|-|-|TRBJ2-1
TGTGCCAGCAGTTACGACACGACTAGTAAGTTCTTC
CASSYDTTSKFF